This T cell receptor (beta chain) was found in a study of graft-versus-host responses after intestinal transplantation. TCRdb's table, derived via immunoSEQ multiplex PCR, lists solely in-frame clones and lacks some. The sample shows fewer than 6,500 clones, 72% of them seen only once. This CDR3 region has 15 residues. V shed 5 bases and J shed 4 bases, with 15 bases lying between them. In germline, CDR1 is MRHNA, CDR2 SNTAGT. Points on this clone: Its antigen remains unknown.

Study outcomes and limitations: There were GvH clones found in recipient marrow, and some of them appeared first in ileum or blood. Circulating GvH clone levels at their peak were associated with HvG declines (early post-transplant).

Both intraepithelial and lamina propria lymphocytes were released by processing graft tissue. The V gene is TRBV6-4, the J gene TRBJ2-1; weak D call: TRBD2 (6 bases). The sequence was obtained from a human patient who received an intestinal transplant, so some T cells may come from the graft donor. The sample in question was ileum tissue, obtained roughly 250 days after intestinal transplant. The CDR3, as DNA: TGTGCCAGCAGTCCTTTAGGCGGGAATTACAATGAGCAGTTCTTC. It specifies CASSPLGGNYNEQFF.